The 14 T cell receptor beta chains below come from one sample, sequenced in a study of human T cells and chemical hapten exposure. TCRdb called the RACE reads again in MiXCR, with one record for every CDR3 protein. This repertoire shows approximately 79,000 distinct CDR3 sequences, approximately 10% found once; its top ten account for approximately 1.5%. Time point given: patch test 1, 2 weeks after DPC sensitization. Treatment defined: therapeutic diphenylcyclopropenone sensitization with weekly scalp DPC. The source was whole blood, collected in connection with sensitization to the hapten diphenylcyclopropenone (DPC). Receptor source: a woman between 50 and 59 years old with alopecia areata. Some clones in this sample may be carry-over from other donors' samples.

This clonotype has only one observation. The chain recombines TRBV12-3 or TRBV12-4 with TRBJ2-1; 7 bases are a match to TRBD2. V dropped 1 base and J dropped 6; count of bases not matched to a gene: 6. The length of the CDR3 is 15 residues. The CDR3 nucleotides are TGTGCCAGCAGTTTAGAAGCGGGAATCGTCAATGAGCAGTTCTTC. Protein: CASSLEAGIVNEQFF.

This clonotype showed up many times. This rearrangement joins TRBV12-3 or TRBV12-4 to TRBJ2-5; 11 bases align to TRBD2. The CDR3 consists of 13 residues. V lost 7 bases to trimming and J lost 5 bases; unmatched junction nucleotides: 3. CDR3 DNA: TGTGCCAGCATTGGGACTAGCGGTGAGACCCAGTACTTC. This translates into CASIGTSGETQYF.

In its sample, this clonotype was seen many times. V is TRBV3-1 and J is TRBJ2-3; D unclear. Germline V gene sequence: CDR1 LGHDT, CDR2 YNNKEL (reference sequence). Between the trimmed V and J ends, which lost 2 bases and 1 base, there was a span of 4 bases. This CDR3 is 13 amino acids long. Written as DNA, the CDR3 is TGTGCCAGCAGCCAAACGCGCACAGATACGCAGTATTTT. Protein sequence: CASSQTRTDTQYF.

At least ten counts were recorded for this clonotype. This CDR3 reads CASTQGRGRGQPQHF. The CDR3 region has the DNA TGTGCCAGCACTCAGGGTAGGGGGCGCGGACAGCCCCAGCATTTT. The V call is TRBV6-2 or TRBV6-3, the J call TRBJ1-5; TRBD1 matches at 7 bases. Germline CDR1 and CDR2: MNHEY and SVGEGT. V lost 7 bases, J lost 7 bases, and 13 bases stayed unmatched. This CDR3 is built from 15 residues.

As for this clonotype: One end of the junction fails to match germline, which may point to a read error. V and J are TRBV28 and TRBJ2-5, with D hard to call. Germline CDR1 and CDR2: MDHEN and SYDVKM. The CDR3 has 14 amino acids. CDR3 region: CASSFPNGAETLYF. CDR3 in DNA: TGTGCCAGCAGTTTCCCTAACGGCGCAGAGACCCTGTACTTC.

The DNA for the CDR3 is TGTGCCAGCAGAGGGGACAGCAATGAGCAGTTCTTC. It yields the protein CASRGDSNEQFF. This sequence joins TRBV28 and TRBJ2-1; 7 bases are shared with TRBD1. CDR3 length: 12 residues. After removal of 6 bases from V and 6 bases from J, the junction contained 2 bases not matched to a gene. Germline assignment: CDR1 MDHEN and CDR2 SYDVKM.

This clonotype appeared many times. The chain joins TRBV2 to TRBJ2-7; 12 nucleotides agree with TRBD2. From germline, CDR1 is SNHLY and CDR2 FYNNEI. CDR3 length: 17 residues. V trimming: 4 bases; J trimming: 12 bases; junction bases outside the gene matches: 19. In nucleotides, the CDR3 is TGTGCCAGCAGTGGAGGGCGCGGGACTAGCGGGTCGTCCCGGTGGTACTTC. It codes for CASSGGRGTSGSSRWYF. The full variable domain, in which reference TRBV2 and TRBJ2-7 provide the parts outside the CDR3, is EPEVTQTPSHQVTQMGQEVILRCVPISNHLYFYWYRQILGQKVEFLVSFYNNEISEKSEIFDDQFSVERPDGSNFTLKIRSTKLEDSAMYFCASSGGRGTSGSSRWYFGPGTRLTVT.

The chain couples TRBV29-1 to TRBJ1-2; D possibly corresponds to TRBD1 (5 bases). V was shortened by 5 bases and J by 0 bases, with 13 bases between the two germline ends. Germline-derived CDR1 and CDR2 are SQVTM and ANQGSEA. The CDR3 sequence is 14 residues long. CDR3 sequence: CSVLGTESNYGYTF. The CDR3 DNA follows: TGCAGCGTTTTAGGGACTGAGTCTAACTATGGCTACACCTTC.

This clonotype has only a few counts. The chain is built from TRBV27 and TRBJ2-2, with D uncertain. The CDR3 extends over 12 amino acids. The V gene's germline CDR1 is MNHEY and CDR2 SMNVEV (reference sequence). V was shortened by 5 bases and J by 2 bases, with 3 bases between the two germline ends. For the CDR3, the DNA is TGTGCCAGCAGTCATAACACCGGGGAGCTGTTTTTT. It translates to CASSHNTGELFF.

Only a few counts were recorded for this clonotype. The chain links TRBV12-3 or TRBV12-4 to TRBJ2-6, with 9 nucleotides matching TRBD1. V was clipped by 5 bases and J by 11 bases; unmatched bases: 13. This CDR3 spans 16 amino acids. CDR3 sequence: CASSAYPGQGQDVLTF. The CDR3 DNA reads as TGTGCCAGCAGTGCCTATCCGGGACAGGGCCAGGACGTCCTGACTTTC.

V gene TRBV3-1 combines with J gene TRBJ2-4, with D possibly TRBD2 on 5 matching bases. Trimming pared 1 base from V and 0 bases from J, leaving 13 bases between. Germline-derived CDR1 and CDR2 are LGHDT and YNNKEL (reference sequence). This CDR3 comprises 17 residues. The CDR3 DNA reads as TGTGCCAGCAGCCAAGTTTTAAGCGGATTAGCCAAAAACATTCAGTACTTC. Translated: CASSQVLSGLAKNIQYF.

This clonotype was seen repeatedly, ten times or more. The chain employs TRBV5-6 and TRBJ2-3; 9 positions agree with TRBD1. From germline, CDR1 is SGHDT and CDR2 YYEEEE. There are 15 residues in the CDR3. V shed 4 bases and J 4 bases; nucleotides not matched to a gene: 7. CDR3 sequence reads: CASSRGQGFADTQYF. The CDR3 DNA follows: TGTGCCAGCAGCCGCGGACAGGGGTTCGCAGATACGCAGTATTTT.

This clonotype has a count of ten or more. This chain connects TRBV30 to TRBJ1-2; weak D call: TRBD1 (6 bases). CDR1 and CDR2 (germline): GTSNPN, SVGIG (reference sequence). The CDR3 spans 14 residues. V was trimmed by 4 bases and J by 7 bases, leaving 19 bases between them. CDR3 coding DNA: TGTGCCTGGACCCTTCAGGGGATCGGTACTGGCTACACCTTC. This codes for CAWTLQGIGTGYTF.

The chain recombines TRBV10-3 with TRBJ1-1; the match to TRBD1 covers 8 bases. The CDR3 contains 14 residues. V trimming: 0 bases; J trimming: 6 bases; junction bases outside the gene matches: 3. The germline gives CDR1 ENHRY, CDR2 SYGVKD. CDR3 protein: CAISESAGGPEAFF. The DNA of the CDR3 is TGTGCCATCAGTGAGTCCGCAGGGGGCCCTGAAGCTTTCTTT.